This TCR beta chain was documented in a study of blood T cell repertoires in COVID-19. Study overall: Samples representing acute and convalescent COVID-19 were sourced from the United States, Italy and Spain. T cells, B-cell-depleted T cells, or PBMCs supplied cDNA or gDNA.

Germline V gene sequence: CDR1 LGHDT, CDR2 YNNKEL (reference sequence). V was shortened by 4 bases and J by 4 bases, with 8 bases between the two germline ends. The CDR3 is 13 amino acids. Methods used by the authors: Estimated nucleated cell counts came from reference gene primer amplification. Clones were sequenced by immunoSEQ multiplex PCR, and TCRdb holds only the in-frame ones, with some missing. V and J calls and clone size are given by that table; D and trimming were obtained from the DNA. Of 150,000 to 200,000 clones in the sample, roughly 86% were seen once. Material: peripheral blood. V is TRBV3-1 (or the pseudogene TRBV3-2) and J is TRBJ2-1; no clear D gene. This TCR derives from a woman between 50 and 59 years old with acute or convalescent COVID-19. CDR3 amino acids: CASSPLKYNEQFF. The CDR3 DNA is TGTGCCAGCAGCCCACTTAAGTACAATGAGCAGTTCTTC.